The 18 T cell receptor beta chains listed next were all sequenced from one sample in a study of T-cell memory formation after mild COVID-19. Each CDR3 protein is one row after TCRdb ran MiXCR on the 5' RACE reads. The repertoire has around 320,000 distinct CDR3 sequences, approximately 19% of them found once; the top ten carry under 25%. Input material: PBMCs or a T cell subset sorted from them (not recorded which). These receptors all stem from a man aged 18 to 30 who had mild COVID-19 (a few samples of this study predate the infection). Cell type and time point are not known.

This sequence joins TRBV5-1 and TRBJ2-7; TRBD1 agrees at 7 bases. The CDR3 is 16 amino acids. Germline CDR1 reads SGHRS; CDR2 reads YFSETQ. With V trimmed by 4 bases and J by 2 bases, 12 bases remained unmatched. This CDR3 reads CASSPRNRDSTYEQYF. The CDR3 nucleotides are TGCGCCAGCAGCCCGCGTAACCGGGACAGCACCTACGAGCAGTACTTC. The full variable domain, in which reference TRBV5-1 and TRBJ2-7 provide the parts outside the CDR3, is KAGVTQTPRYLIKTRGQQVTLSCSPISGHRSVSWYQQTPGQGLQFLFEYFSETQRNKGNFPGRFSGRQFSNSRSEMNVSTLELGDSALYLCASSPRNRDSTYEQYFGPGTRLTVT.

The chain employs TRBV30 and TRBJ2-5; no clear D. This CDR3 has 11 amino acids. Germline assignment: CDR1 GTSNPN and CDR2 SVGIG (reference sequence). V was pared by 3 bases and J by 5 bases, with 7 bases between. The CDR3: CAWRQSETQYF. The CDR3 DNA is TGTGCCTGGAGGCAATCGGAGACCCAGTACTTC.

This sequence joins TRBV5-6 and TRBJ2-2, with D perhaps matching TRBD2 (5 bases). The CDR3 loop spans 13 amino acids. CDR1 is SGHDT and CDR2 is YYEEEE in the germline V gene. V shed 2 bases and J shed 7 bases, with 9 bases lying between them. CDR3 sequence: CASSFSRGGELFF. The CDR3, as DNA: TGTGCCAGCAGCTTTTCCCGGGGCGGGGAGCTGTTTTTT.

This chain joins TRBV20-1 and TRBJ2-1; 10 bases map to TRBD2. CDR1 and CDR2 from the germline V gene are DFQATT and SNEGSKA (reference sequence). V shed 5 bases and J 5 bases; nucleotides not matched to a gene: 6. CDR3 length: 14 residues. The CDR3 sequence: CSASSGRANNEQFF. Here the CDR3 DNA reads TGCAGTGCTTCGAGCGGGAGGGCCAACAATGAGCAGTTCTTC.

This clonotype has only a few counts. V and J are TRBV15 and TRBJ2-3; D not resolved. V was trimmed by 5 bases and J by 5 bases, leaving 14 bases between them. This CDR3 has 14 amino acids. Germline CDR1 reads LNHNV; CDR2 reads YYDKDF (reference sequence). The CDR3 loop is CATSFRAGGDTQYF. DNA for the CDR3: TGTGCCACCAGCTTCCGGGCCGGCGGAGATACGCAGTATTTT.

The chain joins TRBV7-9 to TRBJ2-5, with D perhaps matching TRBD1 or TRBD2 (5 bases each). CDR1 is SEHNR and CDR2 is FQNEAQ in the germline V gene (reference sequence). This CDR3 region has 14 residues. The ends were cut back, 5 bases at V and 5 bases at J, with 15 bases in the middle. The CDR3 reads CASSDLGTWETQYF. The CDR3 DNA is TGTGCCAGCAGCGACCTCGGGACCTGGGAGACCCAGTACTTC. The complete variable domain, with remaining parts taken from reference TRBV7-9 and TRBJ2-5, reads DTGVSQNPRHKITKRGQNVTFRCDPISEHNRLYWYRQTLGQGPEFLTYFQNEAQLEKSRLLSDRFSAERPKGSFSTLEIQRTEQGDSAMYLCASSDLGTWETQYFGPGTRLLVL.

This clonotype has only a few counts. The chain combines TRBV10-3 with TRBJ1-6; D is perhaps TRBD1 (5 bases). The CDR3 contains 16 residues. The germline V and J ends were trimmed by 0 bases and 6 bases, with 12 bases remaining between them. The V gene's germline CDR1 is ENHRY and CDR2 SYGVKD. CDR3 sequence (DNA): TGTGCCATCAGTGAGTCGATCGGACAAAGTAATTCACCCCTCCACTTT. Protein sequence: CAISESIGQSNSPLHF.

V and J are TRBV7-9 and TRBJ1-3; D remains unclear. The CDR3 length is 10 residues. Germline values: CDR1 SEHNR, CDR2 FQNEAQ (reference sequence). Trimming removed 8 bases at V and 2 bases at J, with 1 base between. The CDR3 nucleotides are TGTGCCAGCGCTGGAAACACCATATATTTT. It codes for CASAGNTIYF. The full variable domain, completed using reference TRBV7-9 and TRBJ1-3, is DTGVSQNPRHKITKRGQNVTFRCDPISEHNRLYWYRQTLGQGPEFLTYFQNEAQLEKSRLLSDRFSAERPKGSFSTLEIQRTEQGDSAMYLCASAGNTIYFGEGSWLTVV.

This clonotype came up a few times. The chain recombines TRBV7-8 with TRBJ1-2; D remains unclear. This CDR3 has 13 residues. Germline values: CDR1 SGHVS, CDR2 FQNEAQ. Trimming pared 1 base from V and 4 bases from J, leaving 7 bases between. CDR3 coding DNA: TGTGCCAGCAGCTTAGAGCCAAGCTATGGCTACACCTTC. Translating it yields CASSLEPSYGYTF. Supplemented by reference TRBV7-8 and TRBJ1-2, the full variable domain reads GAGVSQSPRYKVAKRGQDVALRCDPISGHVSLFWYQQALGQGPEFLTYFQNEAQLDKSGLPSDRFFAERPEGSVSTLKIQRTQQEDSAVYLCASSLEPSYGYTFGSGTRLTVV.

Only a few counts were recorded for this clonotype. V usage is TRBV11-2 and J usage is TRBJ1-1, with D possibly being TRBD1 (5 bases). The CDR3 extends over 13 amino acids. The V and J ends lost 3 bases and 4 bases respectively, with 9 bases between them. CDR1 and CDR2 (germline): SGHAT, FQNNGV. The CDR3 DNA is TGTGCCAGCAGCTTCACAGGTCGCACTGAAGCTTTCTTT. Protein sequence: CASSFTGRTEAFF.

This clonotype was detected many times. The CDR3 reads CASSPQRQGKDTQYF. CDR3 coding DNA: TGTGCCAGCAGTCCCCAGAGACAGGGTAAAGATACGCAGTATTTT. The V and J genes are TRBV27 and TRBJ2-3; TRBD1 matches 7 bases. The CDR3 is 15 residues long. The junction had 10 bases not matched to a gene; V was cut back by 5 bases and J by 5 bases. The germline gives CDR1 MNHEY, CDR2 SMNVEV (reference sequence).

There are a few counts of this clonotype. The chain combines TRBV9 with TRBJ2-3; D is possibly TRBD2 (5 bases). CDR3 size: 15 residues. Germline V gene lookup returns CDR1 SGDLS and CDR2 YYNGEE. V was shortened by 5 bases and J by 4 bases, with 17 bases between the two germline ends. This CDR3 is CASSHGVGAPDTQYF. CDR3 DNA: TGTGCCAGCAGTCATGGGGTGGGAGCCCCAGATACGCAGTATTTT.

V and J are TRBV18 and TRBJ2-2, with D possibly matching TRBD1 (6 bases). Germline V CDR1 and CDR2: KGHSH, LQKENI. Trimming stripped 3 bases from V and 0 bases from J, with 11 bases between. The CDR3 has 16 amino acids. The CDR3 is CASSPTGHANTGELFF. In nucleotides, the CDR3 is TGTGCCAGCTCACCGACGGGACACGCGAACACCGGGGAGCTGTTTTTT.

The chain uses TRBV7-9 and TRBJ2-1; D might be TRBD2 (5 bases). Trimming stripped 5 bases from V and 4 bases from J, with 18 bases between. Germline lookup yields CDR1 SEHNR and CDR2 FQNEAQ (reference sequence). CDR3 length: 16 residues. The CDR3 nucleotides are TGTGCCAGCAGCCACCCCTTCCTTCGGGGTTACAATGAGCAGTTCTTC. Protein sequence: CASSHPFLRGYNEQFF.

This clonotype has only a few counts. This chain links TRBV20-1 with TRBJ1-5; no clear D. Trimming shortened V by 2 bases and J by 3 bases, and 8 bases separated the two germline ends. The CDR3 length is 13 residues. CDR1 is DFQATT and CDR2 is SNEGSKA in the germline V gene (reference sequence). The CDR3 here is CSARPSINQPQHF. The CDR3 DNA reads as TGCAGTGCTAGACCGTCGATCAATCAGCCCCAGCATTTT.

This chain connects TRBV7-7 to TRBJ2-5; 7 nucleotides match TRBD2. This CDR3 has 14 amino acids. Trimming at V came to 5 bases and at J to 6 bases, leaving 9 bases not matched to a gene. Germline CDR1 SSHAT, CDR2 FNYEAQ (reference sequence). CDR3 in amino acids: CASSPVAGHQTQYF. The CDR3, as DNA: TGTGCCAGCAGCCCCGTAGCGGGCCACCAGACCCAGTACTTC.

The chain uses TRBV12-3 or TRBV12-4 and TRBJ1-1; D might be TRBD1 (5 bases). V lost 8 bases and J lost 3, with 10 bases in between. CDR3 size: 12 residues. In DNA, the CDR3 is TGTGCCAGCGGATCAGGGTACACTGAAGCTTTCTTT. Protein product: CASGSGYTEAFF.

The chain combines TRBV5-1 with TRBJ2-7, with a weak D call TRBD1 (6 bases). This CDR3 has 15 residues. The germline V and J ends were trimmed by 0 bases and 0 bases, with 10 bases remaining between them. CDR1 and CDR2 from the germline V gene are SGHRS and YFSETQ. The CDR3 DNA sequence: TGCGCCAGCAGCTTGGCCCCGGACAGCTCCTACGAGCAGTACTTC. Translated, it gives CASSLAPDSSYEQYF. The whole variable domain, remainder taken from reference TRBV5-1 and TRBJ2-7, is KAGVTQTPRYLIKTRGQQVTLSCSPISGHRSVSWYQQTPGQGLQFLFEYFSETQRNKGNFPGRFSGRQFSNSRSEMNVSTLELGDSALYLCASSLAPDSSYEQYFGPGTRLTVT.